The 8 T cell receptor beta chains presented below share a single source sample, sequenced in a study of T cell responses to AZD1222 COVID-19 vaccine. Profiling relied on immunoSEQ multiplex PCR, and the TCRdb table lists in-frame clones only, not all of them. Of 140,000 or so clones detected, around 84% appear once; the ten largest clones hold about 4.9%. The specimen was peripheral blood, collected 28 days after the second AZD1222 dose. The receptors here all came from an adult who received the AZD1222 COVID-19 vaccine.

This chain uses TRBV5-6 with TRBJ2-2, with no clear D. The CDR3 is made up of 15 amino acids. V dropped 0 bases and J dropped 0 bases, with 6 bases sitting between them. Germline CDR1 reads SGHDT; CDR2 reads YYEEEE. CDR3 loop: CASSLDWANTGELFF. In DNA form, the CDR3 reads TGTGCCAGCAGCTTGGATTGGGCGAACACCGGGGAGCTGTTTTTT. Full variable domain (rest looked up from reference TRBV5-6 and TRBJ2-2): DAGVTQSPTHLIKTRGQQVTLRCSPKSGHDTVSWYQQALGQGPQFIFQYYEEEERQRGNFPDRFSGHQFPNYSSELNVNALLLGDSALYLCASSLDWANTGELFFGEGSRLTVL.

J is TRBJ2-7 and V is TRBV28; 8 positions agree with TRBD2. This CDR3 region has 16 residues. Germline loops: CDR1 MDHEN, CDR2 SYDVKM. Germline trimming cut 6 bases from V and 2 bases from J; bases unmatched to any gene: 12. CDR3 sequence (DNA): TGTGCCAGCAGAAAACACCGCGGGGGGCGTGCCTACGAGCAGTACTTC. Translated, it gives CASRKHRGGRAYEQYF.

The chain is built from TRBV10-3 and TRBJ2-1, with TRBD2 identical over 12 bases. The CDR3 is made up of 16 amino acids. Germline CDR1 is ENHRY and CDR2 is SYGVKD. With 3 bases clipped from V and 3 bases from J, the junction kept 3 bases outside the gene matches. Here the CDR3 DNA reads TGTGCCATCAGTGAATCGGGACTAGCGGGCTACAATGAGCAGTTCTTC. Its translation: CAISESGLAGYNEQFF.

The genes are TRBV12-3 or TRBV12-4 and TRBJ1-1, with 9 nucleotides matching TRBD1. V shed 4 bases and J 5 bases; nucleotides not matched to a gene: 2. This CDR3 region has 13 residues. For the CDR3, the DNA is TGTGCCAGCAGTTGGGACAGGGATACTGAAGCTTTCTTT. The encoded protein is CASSWDRDTEAFF.

The genes are TRBV5-1 and TRBJ2-1; D may be TRBD2 (6 bases). V dropped 4 bases and J dropped 6 bases, with 14 bases sitting between them. From germline, CDR1 is SGHRS and CDR2 YFSETQ. This CDR3 has 14 residues. The CDR3 DNA reads TGCGCCAGCAGCGGGATGGCCGGGAGCAATGAGCAGTTCTTC. Protein product: CASSGMAGSNEQFF.

The chain links TRBV6-5 to TRBJ1-1; 9 bases fit TRBD1. V was clipped by 3 bases and J by 6 bases; unmatched bases: 5. The length of the CDR3 is 14 residues. Germline values: CDR1 MNHEY, CDR2 SVGAGI. The CDR3 DNA reads TGTGCCAGCAGTTATTACAGGGGGCAGGCTGAAGCTTTCTTT. Translated: CASSYYRGQAEAFF.

The chain is built from TRBV19 and TRBJ1-6; possible D gene TRBD1, 6 bases. Trimming removed 7 bases from V and 10 bases from J, with 17 bases in between. CDR3 length: 14 residues. Per the germline V gene, CDR1 is LNHDA and CDR2 is SQIVND (reference sequence). The CDR3 DNA sequence: TGTGCCAGTACCCAACAGGGCCGGGGGTCACCCCTCCACTTT. It encodes CASTQQGRGSPLHF.

The chain employs TRBV13 and TRBJ2-1, with D uncertain. V dropped 3 bases and J dropped 3 bases, with 9 bases sitting between them. Germline V gene lookup returns CDR1 PRHDT and CDR2 FYEKMQ (reference sequence). The CDR3 has 14 amino acids. The CDR3 spells CASSFVDIYNEQFF. The CDR3 DNA reads as TGTGCCAGCAGCTTCGTCGACATCTACAATGAGCAGTTCTTC.